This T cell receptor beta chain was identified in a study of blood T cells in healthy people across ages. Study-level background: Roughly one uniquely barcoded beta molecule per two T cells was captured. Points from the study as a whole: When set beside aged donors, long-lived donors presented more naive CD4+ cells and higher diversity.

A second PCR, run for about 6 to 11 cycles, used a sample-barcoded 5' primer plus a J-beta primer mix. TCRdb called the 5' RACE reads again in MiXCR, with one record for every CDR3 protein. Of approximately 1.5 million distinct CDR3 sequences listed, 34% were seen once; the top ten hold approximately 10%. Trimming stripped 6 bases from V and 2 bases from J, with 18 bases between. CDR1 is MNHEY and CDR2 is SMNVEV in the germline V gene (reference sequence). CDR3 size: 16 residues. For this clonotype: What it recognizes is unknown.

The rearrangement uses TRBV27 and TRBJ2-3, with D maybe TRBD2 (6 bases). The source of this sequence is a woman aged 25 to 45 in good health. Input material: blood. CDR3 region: CASSKAGRAPTDTQYF. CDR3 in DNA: TGTGCCAGCAGCAAAGCGGGCCGTGCCCCCACAGATACGCAGTATTTT.